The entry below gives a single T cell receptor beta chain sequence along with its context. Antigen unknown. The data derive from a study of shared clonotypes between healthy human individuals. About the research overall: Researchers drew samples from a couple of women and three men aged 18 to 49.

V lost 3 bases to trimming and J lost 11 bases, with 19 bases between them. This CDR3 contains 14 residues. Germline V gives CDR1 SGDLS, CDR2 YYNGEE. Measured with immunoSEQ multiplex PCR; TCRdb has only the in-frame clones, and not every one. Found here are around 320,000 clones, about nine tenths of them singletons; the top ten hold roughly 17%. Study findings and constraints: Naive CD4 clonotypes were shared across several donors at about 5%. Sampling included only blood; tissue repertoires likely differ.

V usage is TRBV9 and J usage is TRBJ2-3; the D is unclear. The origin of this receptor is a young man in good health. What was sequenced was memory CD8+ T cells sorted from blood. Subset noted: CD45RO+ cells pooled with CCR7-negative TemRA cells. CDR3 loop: CASSENVASYGQYF. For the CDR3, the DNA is TGTGCCAGCAGCGAGAACGTGGCGAGCTATGGGCAGTATTTT.